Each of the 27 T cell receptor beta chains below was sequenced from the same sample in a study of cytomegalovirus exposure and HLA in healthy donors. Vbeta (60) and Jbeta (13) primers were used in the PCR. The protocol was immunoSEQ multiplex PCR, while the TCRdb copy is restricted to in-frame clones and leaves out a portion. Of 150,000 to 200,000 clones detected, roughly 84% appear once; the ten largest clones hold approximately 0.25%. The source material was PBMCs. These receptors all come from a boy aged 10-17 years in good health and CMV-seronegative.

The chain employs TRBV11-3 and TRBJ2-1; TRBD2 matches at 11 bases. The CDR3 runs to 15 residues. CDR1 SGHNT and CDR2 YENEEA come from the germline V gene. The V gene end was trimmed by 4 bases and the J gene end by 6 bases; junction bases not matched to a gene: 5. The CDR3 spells CASSSGLAEANEQFF. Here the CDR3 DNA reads TGTGCCAGCAGCTCGGGACTAGCGGAAGCCAATGAGCAGTTCTTC.

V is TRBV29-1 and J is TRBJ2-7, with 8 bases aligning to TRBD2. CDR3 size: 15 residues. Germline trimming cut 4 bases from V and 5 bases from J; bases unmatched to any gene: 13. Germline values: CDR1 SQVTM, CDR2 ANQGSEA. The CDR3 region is CSVGPSGRPRDEQYF. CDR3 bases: TGCAGCGTTGGGCCTAGCGGGCGCCCTCGGGACGAGCAGTACTTC.

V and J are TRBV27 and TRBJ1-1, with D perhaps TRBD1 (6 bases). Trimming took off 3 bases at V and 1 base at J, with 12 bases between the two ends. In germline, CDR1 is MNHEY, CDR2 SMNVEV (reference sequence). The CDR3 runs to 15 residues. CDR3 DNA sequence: TGTGCCAGCAGTTTTTCGACAGGAAGGAACACTGAAGCTTTCTTT. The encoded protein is CASSFSTGRNTEAFF.

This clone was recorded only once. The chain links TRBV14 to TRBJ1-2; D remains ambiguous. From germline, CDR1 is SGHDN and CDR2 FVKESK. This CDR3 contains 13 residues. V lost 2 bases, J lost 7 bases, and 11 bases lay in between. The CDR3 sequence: CASSQYGGGGYTF. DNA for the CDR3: TGTGCCAGCAGCCAATACGGAGGCGGTGGCTACACCTTC.

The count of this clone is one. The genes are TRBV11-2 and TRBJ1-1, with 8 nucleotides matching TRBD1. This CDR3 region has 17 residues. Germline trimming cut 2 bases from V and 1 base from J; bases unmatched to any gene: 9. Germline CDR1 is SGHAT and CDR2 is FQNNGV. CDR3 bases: TGTGCCAGCAGCTTACCCCTACGGACAGGGAAGAACACTGAAGCTTTCTTT. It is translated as CASSLPLRTGKNTEAFF. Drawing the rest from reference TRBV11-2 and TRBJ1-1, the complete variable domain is EAGVAQSPRYKIIEKRQSVAFWCNPISGHATLYWYQQILGQGPKLLIQFQNNGVVDDSQLPKDRFSAERLKGVDSTLKIQPAKLEDSAVYLCASSLPLRTGKNTEAFFGQGTRLTVV.

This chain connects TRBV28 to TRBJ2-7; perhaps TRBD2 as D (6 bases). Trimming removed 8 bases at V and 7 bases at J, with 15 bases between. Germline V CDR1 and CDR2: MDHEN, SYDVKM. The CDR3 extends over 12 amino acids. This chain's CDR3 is CASVSGTGEQYF. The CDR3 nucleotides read TGTGCCAGCGTGTCGGGGACTGGAGAGCAGTACTTC.

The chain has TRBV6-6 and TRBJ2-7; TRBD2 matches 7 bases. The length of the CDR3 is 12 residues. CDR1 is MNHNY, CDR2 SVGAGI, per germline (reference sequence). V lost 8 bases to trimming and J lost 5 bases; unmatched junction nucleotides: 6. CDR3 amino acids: CASAYTSDEQYF. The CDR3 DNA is TGTGCCAGCGCCTATACTAGCGACGAGCAGTACTTC.

The CDR3, as DNA: TGTGCCAGCGCGACAGGGGGATGGAACGAGCAGTACTTC. Protein: CASATGGWNEQYF. V and J are TRBV28 and TRBJ2-7; 9 bases match TRBD1. Unmatched junction bases numbered 7, after V lost 8 bases and J lost 5 bases. Germline values: CDR1 MDHEN, CDR2 SYDVKM. This CDR3 has 13 amino acids. The entire variable domain, with the rest obtained from reference TRBV28 and TRBJ2-7, is as follows: DVKVTQSSRYLVKRTGEKVFLECVQDMDHENMFWYRQDPGLGLRLIYFSYDVKMKEKGDIPEGYSVSREKKERFSLILESASTNQTSMYLCASATGGWNEQYFGPGTRLTVT.

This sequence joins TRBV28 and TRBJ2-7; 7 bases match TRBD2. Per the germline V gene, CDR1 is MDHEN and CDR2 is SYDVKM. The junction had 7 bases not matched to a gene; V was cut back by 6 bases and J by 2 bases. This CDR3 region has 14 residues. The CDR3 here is CASSLTSSTYEQYF. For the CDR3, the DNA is TGTGCCAGCAGCCTGACTAGCTCAACCTACGAGCAGTACTTC.

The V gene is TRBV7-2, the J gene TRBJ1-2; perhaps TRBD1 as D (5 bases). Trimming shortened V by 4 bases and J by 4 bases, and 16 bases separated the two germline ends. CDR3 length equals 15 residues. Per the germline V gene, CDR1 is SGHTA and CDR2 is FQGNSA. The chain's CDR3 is CASSWGDRVIYGYTF. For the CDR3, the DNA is TGTGCCAGCAGCTGGGGGGACCGCGTTATCTATGGCTACACCTTC.

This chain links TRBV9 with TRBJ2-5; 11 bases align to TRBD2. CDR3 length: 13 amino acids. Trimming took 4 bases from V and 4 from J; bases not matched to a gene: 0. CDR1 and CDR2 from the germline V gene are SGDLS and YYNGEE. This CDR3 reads CASSLAGGETQYF. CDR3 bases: TGTGCCAGCAGCCTAGCGGGAGGAGAGACCCAGTACTTC.

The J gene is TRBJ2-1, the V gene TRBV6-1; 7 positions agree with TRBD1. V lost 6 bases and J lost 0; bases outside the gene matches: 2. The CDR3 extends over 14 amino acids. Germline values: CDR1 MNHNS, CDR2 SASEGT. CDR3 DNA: TGTGCCAGCAGCCGGGACAGCTCCTACAATGAGCAGTTCTTC. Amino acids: CASSRDSSYNEQFF.

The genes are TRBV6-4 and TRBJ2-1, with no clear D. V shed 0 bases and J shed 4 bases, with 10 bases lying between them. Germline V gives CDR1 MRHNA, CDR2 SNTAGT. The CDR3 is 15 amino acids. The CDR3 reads CASSDSILSYNEQFF. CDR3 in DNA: TGTGCCAGCAGTGACTCGATACTGAGTTACAATGAGCAGTTCTTC.

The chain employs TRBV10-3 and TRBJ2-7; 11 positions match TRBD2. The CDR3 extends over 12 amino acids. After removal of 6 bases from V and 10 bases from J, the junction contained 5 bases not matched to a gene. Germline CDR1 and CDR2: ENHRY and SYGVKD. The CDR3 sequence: CAIRGLAEAQYF. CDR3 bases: TGTGCCATCAGGGGACTAGCGGAGGCACAGTACTTC.

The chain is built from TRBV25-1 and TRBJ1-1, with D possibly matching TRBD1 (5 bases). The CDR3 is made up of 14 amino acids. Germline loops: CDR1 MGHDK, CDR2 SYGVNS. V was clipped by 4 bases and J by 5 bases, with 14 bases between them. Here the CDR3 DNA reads TGTGCCAGCAGTGCAGGCGGTGGGGGGACTGAAGCTTTCTTT. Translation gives CASSAGGGGTEAFF.

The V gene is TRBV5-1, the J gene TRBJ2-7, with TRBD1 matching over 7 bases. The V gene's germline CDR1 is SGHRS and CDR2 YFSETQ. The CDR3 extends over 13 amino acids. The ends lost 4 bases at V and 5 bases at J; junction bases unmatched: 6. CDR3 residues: CASSLGQSHEQYF. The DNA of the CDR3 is TGCGCCAGCAGCCTGGGACAGTCCCACGAGCAGTACTTC.

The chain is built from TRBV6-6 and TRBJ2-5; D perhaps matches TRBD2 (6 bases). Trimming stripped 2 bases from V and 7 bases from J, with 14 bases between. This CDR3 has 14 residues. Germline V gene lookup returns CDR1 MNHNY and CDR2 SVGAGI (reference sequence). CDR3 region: CASSYELGSGTQYF. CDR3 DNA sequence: TGTGCCAGCAGTTACGAACTAGGTAGCGGGACCCAGTACTTC.

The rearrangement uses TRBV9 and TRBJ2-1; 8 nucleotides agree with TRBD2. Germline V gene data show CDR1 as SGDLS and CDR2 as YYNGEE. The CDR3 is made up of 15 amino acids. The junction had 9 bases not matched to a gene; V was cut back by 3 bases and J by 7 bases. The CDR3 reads CASSASGTRVNEQFF. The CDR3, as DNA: TGTGCCAGCAGCGCCTCCGGGACTAGAGTTAATGAGCAGTTCTTC.

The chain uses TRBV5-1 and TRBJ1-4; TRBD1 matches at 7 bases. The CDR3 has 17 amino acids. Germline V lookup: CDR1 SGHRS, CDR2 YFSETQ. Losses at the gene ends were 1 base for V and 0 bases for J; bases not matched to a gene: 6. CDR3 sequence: CASSLLGQLTTNEKLFF. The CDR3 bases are TGCGCCAGCAGCTTGCTGGGACAGCTAACAACTAATGAAAAACTGTTTTTT. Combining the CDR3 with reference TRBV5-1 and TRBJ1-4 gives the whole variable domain KAGVTQTPRYLIKTRGQQVTLSCSPISGHRSVSWYQQTPGQGLQFLFEYFSETQRNKGNFPGRFSGRQFSNSRSEMNVSTLELGDSALYLCASSLLGQLTTNEKLFFGSGTQLSVL.

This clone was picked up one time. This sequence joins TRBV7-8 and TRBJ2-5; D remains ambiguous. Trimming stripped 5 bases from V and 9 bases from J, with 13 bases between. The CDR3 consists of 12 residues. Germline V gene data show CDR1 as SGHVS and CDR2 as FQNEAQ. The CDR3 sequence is CASSPRDLPQYF. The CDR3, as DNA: TGTGCCAGCAGCCCCCGAGATTTGCCCCAGTACTTC.

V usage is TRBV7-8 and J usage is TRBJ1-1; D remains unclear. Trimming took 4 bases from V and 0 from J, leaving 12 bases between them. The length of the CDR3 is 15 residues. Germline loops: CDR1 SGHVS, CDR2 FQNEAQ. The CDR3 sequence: CASSSLWQLNTEAFF. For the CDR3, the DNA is TGTGCCAGCAGCTCCCTGTGGCAGTTGAACACTGAAGCTTTCTTT.

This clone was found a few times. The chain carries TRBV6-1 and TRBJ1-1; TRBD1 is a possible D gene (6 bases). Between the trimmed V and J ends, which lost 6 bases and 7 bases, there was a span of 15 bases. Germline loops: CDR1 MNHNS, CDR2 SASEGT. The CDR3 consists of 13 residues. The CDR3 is CASRDSVPNEAFF. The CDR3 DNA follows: TGTGCCAGCAGGGACAGTGTACCCAATGAAGCTTTCTTT.

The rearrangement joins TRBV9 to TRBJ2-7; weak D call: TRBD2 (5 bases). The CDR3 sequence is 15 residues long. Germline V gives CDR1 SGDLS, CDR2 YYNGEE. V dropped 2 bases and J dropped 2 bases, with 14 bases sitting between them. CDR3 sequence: CASSVTSDGTYEQYF. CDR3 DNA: TGTGCCAGCAGCGTTACGTCGGACGGGACCTACGAGCAGTACTTC.

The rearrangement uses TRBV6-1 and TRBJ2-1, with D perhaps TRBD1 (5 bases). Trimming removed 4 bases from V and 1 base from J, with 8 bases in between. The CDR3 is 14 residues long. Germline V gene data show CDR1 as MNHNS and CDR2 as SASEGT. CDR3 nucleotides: TGTGCCAGCAGTGCGGCAGGGTCCTACAATGAGCAGTTCTTC. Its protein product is CASSAAGSYNEQFF.

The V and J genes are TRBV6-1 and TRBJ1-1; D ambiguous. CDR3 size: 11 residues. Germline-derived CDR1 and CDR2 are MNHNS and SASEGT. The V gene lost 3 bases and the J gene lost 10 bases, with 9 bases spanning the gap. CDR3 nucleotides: TGTGCCAGCAGTGAGCCCCCGGGAGCTTTCTTT. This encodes CASSEPPGAFF.

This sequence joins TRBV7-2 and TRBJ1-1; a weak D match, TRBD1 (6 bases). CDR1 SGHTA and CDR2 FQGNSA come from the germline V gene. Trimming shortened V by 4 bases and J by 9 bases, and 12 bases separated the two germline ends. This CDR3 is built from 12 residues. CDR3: CASSSTGYQAFF. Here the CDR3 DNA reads TGTGCCAGCAGCTCCACAGGGTACCAAGCTTTCTTT.

The CDR3 reads CASSRVLKAFF. Written as DNA, the CDR3 is TGTGCCAGCAGCCGGGTCCTAAAAGCTTTCTTT. The chain combines TRBV28 with TRBJ1-1; no clear D. The germline CDR1 and CDR2 sequences are MDHEN and SYDVKM. V was pared by 6 bases and J by 9 bases, with 11 bases between. The CDR3 is 11 residues long.